Shown below are 16 T cell receptor beta chains from a single sample sequenced in a study of cytomegalovirus exposure and HLA in healthy donors. Both 60 Vbeta primers and 13 Jbeta primers went into the PCR. The method was immunoSEQ multiplex PCR; TCRdb's version includes in-frame clones alone and lacks a portion of them. Here the sample spans some 120,000 clones, roughly 80% being singletons. The sequencing input was PBMCs. These receptors were collected from a male donor in good health and CMV-seronegative.

This chain joins TRBV5-1 and TRBJ1-4, with TRBD1 as a possible D gene (6 bases). CDR3 length equals 16 residues. The V gene lost 3 bases and the J gene lost 7 bases, with 19 bases spanning the gap. Per germline, CDR1 SGHRS and CDR2 YFSETQ. In nucleotides, the CDR3 is TGCGCCAGCAGCTCCCGCTCCCGGGGGGCGGGTGAAAAACTGTTTTTT. Translation: CASSSRSRGAGEKLFF.

The chain links TRBV19 to TRBJ2-6, with 9 bases aligning to TRBD1. Per germline, CDR1 LNHDA and CDR2 SQIVND (reference sequence). After removal of 10 bases from V and 3 bases from J, the junction contained 4 bases not matched to a gene. The length of the CDR3 is 14 residues. CDR3 region: CATQDRGGANVLTF. CDR3 nucleotide sequence: TGTGCCACTCAGGACAGGGGTGGGGCCAACGTCCTGACTTTC.

A remark on this clone: A junction boundary mismatches the germline segment, possibly from a read error. The gene calls are TRBV7-2 and TRBJ2-5; 9 nucleotides match TRBD1. The CDR3 consists of 12 residues. The germline CDR1 and CDR2 sequences are SGHTA and FQGNSA. The CDR3 protein is CASSLLGQGLNF. CDR3 coding DNA: TGTGCCAGCAGCTTACTGGGACAGGGATTAAACTTC.

J is TRBJ2-7 and V is TRBV27; 10 bases are shared with TRBD2. Germline loops: CDR1 MNHEY, CDR2 SMNVEV (reference sequence). This CDR3 is 14 amino acids long. V trimming: 6 bases; J trimming: 3 bases; junction bases outside the gene matches: 5. DNA for the CDR3: TGTGCCAGCAGGCCGGGACTAGCGAACTACGAGCAGTACTTC. Encoded protein: CASRPGLANYEQYF.

The genes are TRBV7-9 and TRBJ1-2, with D uncertain. V lost 8 bases to trimming and J lost 5 bases, with 15 bases between them. Germline CDR1 SEHNR, CDR2 FQNEAQ (reference sequence). The CDR3 loop spans 13 amino acids. CDR3 loop: CASGVFADYGYTF. In nucleotides, the CDR3 is TGTGCCAGCGGTGTTTTTGCAGATTATGGCTACACCTTC.

This chain links TRBV2 with TRBJ1-6, with 7 positions matching TRBD1. V lost 8 bases and J lost 8; bases outside the gene matches: 3. CDR1 SNHLY and CDR2 FYNNEI come from the germline V gene. The CDR3 consists of 12 residues. The CDR3 spells CASRDSHSPLHF. The DNA of the CDR3 is TGTGCCAGCCGGGACAGCCATTCACCCCTCCACTTT.

This chain links TRBV2 with TRBJ2-3, with 7 bases lining up with TRBD2. The CDR3 consists of 16 residues. Per germline, CDR1 SNHLY and CDR2 FYNNEI. J lost 3 bases, V lost 2 bases, and 8 bases had no gene match. The CDR3 region is CASSESLAVGTDTQYF. In nucleotides, the CDR3 is TGTGCCAGCAGTGAATCGCTAGCGGTAGGAACAGATACGCAGTATTTT.

The V call is TRBV5-1, the J call TRBJ1-2, with no clear D. The germline V and J ends were trimmed by 0 bases and 3 bases, with 15 bases remaining between them. Germline CDR1 is SGHRS and CDR2 is YFSETQ. This CDR3 comprises 16 residues. The CDR3 loop is CASSLVADTAYYGYTF. In nucleotides, the CDR3 is TGCGCCAGCAGCTTGGTGGCCGATACAGCCTACTATGGCTACACCTTC.

This chain joins TRBV5-4 and TRBJ1-4, with 7 positions matching TRBD1. The V gene's germline CDR1 is SGHNT and CDR2 YYREEE (reference sequence). The CDR3 has 13 amino acids. V shed 3 bases, J shed 4 bases, and the junction held 0 bases outside the gene matches. The CDR3 DNA reads TGTGCCAGCAGCTGGGACAGTAATGAAAAACTGTTTTTT. Protein sequence: CASSWDSNEKLFF.

The genes are TRBV5-4 and TRBJ1-6, with 9 positions matching TRBD1. Germline trimming cut 5 bases from V and 6 bases from J; bases unmatched to any gene: 3. The CDR3 contains 14 residues. The V gene's germline CDR1 is SGHNT and CDR2 YYREEE (reference sequence). For the CDR3, the DNA is TGTGCCAGCAGAATACAGGGGGCTAATTCACCCCTCCACTTT. Translated, it gives CASRIQGANSPLHF.

This clone was seen a few times. This chain uses TRBV25-1 with TRBJ2-3, with D possibly TRBD2 on 6 matching bases. V was clipped by 4 bases and J by 3 bases, with 11 bases between them. Germline CDR1 and CDR2: MGHDK and SYGVNS. The CDR3 spans 14 residues. CDR3 in amino acids: CASSGGGATDTQYF. The DNA of the CDR3 is TGTGCCAGCAGTGGCGGCGGGGCGACAGATACGCAGTATTTT.

CDR3 sequence (DNA): TGCGCCAGCAGCTTGGATTGGCGGCGGGGCCGGGGCTACAATGAGCAGTTCTTC. It is translated as CASSLDWRRGRGYNEQFF. The chain is built from TRBV5-1 and TRBJ2-1, with D possibly being TRBD2 (6 bases). Germline V lookup: CDR1 SGHRS, CDR2 YFSETQ. The CDR3 covers 18 residues. V gave up 0 bases and J gave up 3 bases, with 19 bases separating them. Full variable domain (outside the CDR3, taken from reference TRBV5-1 and TRBJ2-1): KAGVTQTPRYLIKTRGQQVTLSCSPISGHRSVSWYQQTPGQGLQFLFEYFSETQRNKGNFPGRFSGRQFSNSRSEMNVSTLELGDSALYLCASSLDWRRGRGYNEQFFGPGTRLTVL.

This clone was detected only a few times. The CDR3 DNA sequence: TGTGCCAGTAGTAGCCCAGAACGATCCTACAATGAGCAGTTCTTC. As protein: CASSSPERSYNEQFF. The chain uses TRBV19 and TRBJ2-1, with no clear D. This CDR3 contains 15 residues. Germline loops: CDR1 LNHDA, CDR2 SQIVND (reference sequence). V was pared by 4 bases and J by 1 base, with 11 bases between.

This clone was found a few times. The chain links TRBV25-1 to TRBJ2-1; perhaps TRBD1 as D (6 bases). Germline CDR1 MGHDK, CDR2 SYGVNS. The CDR3 runs to 16 residues. The ends were cut back, 2 bases at V and 0 bases at J, with 11 bases in the middle. CDR3 amino acids: CASSEGGQSSYNEQFF. The CDR3 nucleotides read TGTGCCAGCAGTGAAGGCGGACAGAGCTCCTACAATGAGCAGTTCTTC.

V gene TRBV5-1 combines with J gene TRBJ1-2; 11 nucleotides match TRBD1. This CDR3 comprises 16 residues. J lost 2 bases, V lost 4 bases, and 7 bases had no gene match. CDR1 is SGHRS, CDR2 YFSETQ, per germline. The CDR3 reads CASSVGQGAVNYGYTF. The CDR3 nucleotides are TGCGCCAGCAGCGTCGGACAGGGGGCCGTCAACTATGGCTACACCTTC.

The chain has TRBV6-5 and TRBJ2-5; D is undetermined. The V and J ends lost 2 bases and 1 base respectively, with 5 bases between them. The CDR3 extends over 13 amino acids. Germline V lookup: CDR1 MNHEY, CDR2 SVGAGI. CDR3 loop: CASSYAVQETQYF. The CDR3 nucleotides are TGTGCCAGCAGTTACGCAGTCCAAGAGACCCAGTACTTC.